The entry that follows covers one T cell receptor beta chain sequence. Its antigen is as yet unknown. Trimming shortened V by 3 bases and J by 0 bases, and 7 bases separated the two germline ends. This CDR3 contains 14 residues. CDR1 is MRHNA, CDR2 SNTAGT, per germline. The record originates from a study of cytomegalovirus exposure and HLA in healthy donors. Findings of the study overall: Cytomegalovirus status, reportedly, was diagnosed with high specificity and sensitivity by the classifier.

The PCR made use of 60 Vbeta and 13 Jbeta primers. Only in-frame clones appear in the TCRdb table, and some are missing; sequencing was by immunoSEQ multiplex PCR. The data contain tens of thousands of clones, around three quarters of them singletons. The clonotype comes from a man aged 40-55 years in good health and CMV-seronegative. This chain links TRBV6-4 with TRBJ2-3; D not resolved. Sequencing was performed on PBMCs. CDR3 protein: CASSETASTDTQYF. CDR3 bases: TGTGCCAGCAGTGAAACAGCTAGCACAGATACGCAGTATTTT.